Described below is a single TCR beta chain sequence and its context. The target antigen is unknown. The method was immunoSEQ multiplex PCR; TCRdb's version includes in-frame clones alone and lacks a portion of them. The sample records around 14,000 clones, 60% to 80% being singletons. The sample originates from a study of memory B cells and T cells in multiple sclerosis. Whole-study findings and limits: Clone-set sizes differed between compartments, so shared clonotype counts needed normalization.

CDR1 MNHEY and CDR2 SMNVEV come from the germline V gene (reference sequence). This CDR3 is 14 amino acids long. J lost 6 bases, V lost 7 bases, and 6 bases had no gene match. This chain joins TRBV27 and TRBJ1-6; 7 bases align to TRBD1. Material: memory (CD45RO+) CD4+ T cells from blood. The sequence was collected from a human donor with multiple sclerosis. CDR3 sequence reads: CASKPDRTNSPLHF. CDR3 DNA: TGTGCCAGCAAACCGGACAGGACTAATTCACCCCTCCACTTT.